The following is a T cell receptor beta chain sequence with its context. Its target is not known. CDR1 is SGHTA, CDR2 FQGTGA, per germline. The CDR3 is 19 residues long. V lost 5 bases and J lost 0, with 22 bases in between. The sample originates from a study of cytotoxic CD8 clonotypes in ibrutinib-treated CLL. Whole-study context: Mean values per sample were hundreds of thousands of productive templates and tens of thousands of productive rearrangements. General study findings and limits: Clonality went up at ibrutinib response and then declined back toward baseline at progression.

Targeted sequencing depth ranged from 1 in 200,000 to 1 in 1 million T cells. Here immunoSEQ multiplex PCR was the method, and the copy in TCRdb shows in-frame clones only, minus some. This table has 250,000 to 350,000 clones, 65% to 85% appearing once. Cryopreserved PBMCs were the source of around 2 micrograms of genomic DNA, which went to TCR beta libraries. The rearrangement joins TRBV7-3 to TRBJ2-2; D remains unclear. The specimen comprised PBMCs, sampled at disease progression, from a patient treated with ibrutinib. This sequence was found in a human donor with chronic lymphocytic leukemia. The CDR3 region has the DNA TGTGCCAGCAGCCACCCCGACAAACCCTCTGACGCGAACACCGGGGAGCTGTTTTTT. As protein: CASSHPDKPSDANTGELFF. Full variable domain (remainder filled in from reference TRBV7-3 and TRBJ2-2): GAGVSQTPSNKVTEKGKYVELRCDPISGHTALYWYRQSLGQGPEFLIYFQGTGAADDSGLPNDRFFAVRPEGSVSTLKIQRTERGDSAVYLCASSHPDKPSDANTGELFFGEGSRLTVL.